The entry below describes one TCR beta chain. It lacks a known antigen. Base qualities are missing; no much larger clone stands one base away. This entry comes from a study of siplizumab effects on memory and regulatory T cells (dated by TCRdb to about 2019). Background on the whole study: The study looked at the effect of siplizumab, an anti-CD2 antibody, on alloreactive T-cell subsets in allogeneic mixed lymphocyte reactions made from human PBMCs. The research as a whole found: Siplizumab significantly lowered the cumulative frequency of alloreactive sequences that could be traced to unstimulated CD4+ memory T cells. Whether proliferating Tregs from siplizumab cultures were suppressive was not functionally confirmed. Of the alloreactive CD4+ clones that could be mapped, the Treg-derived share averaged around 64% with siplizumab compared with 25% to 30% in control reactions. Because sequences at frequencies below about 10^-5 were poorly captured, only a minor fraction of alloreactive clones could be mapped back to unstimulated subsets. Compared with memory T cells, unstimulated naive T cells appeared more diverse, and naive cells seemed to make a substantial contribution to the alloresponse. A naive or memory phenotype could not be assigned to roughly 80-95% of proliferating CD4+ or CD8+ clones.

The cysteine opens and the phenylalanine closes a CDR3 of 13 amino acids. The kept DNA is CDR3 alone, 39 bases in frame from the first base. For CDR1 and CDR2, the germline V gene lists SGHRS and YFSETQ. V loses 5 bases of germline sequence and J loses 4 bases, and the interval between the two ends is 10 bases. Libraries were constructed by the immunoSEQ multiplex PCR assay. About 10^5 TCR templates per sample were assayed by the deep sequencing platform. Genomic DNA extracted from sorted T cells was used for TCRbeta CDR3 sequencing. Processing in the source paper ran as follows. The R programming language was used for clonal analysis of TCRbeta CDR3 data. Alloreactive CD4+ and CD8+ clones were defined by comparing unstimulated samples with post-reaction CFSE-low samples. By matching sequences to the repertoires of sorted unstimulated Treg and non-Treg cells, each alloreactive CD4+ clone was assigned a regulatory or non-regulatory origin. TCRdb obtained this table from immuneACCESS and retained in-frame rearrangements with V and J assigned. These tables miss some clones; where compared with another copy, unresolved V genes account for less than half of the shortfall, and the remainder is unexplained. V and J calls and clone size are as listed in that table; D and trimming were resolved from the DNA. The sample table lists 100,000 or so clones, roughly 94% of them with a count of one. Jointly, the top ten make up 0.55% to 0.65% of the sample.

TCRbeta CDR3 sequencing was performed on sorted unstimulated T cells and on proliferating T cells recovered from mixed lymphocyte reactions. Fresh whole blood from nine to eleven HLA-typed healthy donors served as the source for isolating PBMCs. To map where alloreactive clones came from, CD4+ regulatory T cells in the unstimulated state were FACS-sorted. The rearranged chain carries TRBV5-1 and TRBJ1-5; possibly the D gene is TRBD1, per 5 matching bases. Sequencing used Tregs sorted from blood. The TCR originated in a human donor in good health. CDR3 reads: CASRRTPNQPQHF. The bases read TGCGCCAGCAGAAGGACACCGAATCAGCCCCAGCATTTT.